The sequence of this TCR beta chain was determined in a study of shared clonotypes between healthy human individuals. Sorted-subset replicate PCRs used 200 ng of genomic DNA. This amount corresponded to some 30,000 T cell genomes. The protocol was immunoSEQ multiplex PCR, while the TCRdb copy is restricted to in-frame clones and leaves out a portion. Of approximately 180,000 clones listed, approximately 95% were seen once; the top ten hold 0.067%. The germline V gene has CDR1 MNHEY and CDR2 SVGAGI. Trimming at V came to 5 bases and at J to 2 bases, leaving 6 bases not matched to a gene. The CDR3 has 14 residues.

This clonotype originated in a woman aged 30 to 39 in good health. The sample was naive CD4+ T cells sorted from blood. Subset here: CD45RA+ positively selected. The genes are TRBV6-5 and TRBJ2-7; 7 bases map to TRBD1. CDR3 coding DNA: TGTGCCAGCAGTGCGCCGGGACAGCCCTACGAGCAGTACTTC. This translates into CASSAPGQPYEQYF.